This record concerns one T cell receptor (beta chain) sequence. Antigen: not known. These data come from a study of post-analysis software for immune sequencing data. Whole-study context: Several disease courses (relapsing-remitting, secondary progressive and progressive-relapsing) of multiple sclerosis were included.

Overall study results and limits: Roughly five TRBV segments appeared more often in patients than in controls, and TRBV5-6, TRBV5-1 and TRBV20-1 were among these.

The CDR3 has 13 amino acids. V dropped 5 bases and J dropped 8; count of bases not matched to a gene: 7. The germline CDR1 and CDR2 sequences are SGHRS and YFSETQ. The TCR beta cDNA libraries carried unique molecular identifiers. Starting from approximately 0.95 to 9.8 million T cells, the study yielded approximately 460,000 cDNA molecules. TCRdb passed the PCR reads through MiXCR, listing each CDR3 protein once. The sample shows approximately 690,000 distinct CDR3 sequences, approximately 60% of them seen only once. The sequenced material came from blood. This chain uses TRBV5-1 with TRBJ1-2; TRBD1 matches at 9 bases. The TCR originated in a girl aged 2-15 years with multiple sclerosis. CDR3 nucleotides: TGCGCCAGCAGGCCGGGACAGGGAGAAGGCTACACCTTC. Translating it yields CASRPGQGEGYTF.